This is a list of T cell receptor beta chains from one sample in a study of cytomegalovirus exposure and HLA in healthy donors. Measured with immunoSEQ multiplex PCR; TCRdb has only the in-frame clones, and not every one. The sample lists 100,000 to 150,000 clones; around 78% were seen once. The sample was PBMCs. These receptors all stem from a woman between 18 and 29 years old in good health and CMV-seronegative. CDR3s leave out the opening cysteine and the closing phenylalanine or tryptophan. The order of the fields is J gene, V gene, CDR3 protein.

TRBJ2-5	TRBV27	ASSPAGKETQY
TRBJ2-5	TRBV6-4	ASPSGRAGETQY
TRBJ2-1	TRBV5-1	ASSLEPGLAIKEQF
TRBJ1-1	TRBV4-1	ASSQARSLNTEAF
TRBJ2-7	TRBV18	ASSPILAGGGGEQY
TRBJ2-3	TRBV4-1	ASSQEGGTDTQY
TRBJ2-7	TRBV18	ASSTRTGLYEQY
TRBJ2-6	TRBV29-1	SAGDGTSSSGANVLT
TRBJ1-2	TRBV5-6	ASSLAMGQGTSGYT
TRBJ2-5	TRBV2	ASSRDFSKETQY
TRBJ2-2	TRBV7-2	ASSLISGSNTGELF
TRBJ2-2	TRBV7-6	ASSLGGSGAGELF
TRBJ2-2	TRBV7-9	ASSPTGTGELF
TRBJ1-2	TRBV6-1	ASSESDRFYGYT
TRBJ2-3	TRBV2	ASKGGWTDTQY
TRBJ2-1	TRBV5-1	ASSLGRKTSGRASGAYNEQF
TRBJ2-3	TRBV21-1	ASSAREWSTDTQY
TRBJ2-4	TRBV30	AWSVSRAAKNIQY
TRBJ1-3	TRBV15	ATSRDRGSGNTIY
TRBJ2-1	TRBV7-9	ASSLSGVNNEQF
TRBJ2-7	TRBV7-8	ASSNTYEQY
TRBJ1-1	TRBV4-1	ASSQGGKGMNTEAF
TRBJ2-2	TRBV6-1	ASIPPGGSGELF
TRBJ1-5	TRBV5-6	ASSLRANQPQH
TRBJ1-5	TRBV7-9	ASVSGQANQPQH
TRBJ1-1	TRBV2	ASSGQGTGEAF
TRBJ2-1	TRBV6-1	ASSARGLYYNEQF
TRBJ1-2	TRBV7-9	ASSPDSNYGYT
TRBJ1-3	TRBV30	AWSVPGAGNTIY
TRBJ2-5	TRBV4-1	ASSQGLMRGGETQY
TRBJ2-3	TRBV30	AWGLSSTDTQY
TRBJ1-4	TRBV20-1	SLPFGEKLF
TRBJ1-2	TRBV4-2	ASSQDGQGYGYT
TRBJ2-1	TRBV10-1	ASSMDRGTEQF
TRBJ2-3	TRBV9	ASSFLADTDTQY
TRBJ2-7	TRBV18	ASSPRRTHEQY
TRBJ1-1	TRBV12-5	ASGSGVTEAF